This passage covers 28 T cell receptor beta chains from one sample sequenced in a study of OX40 agonist ivuxolimab in advanced cancers. TCRdb keeps only in-frame clones here, not all; method: immunoSEQ multiplex PCR. The sample lists about 67,000 clones; around 87% were seen once. The material was CD4+ or CD8+ T cells sorted from blood, obtained in a trial of the OX40 agonist ivuxolimab. The receptors here all came from an adult with an advanced solid tumor such as melanoma, head and neck, liver or kidney cancer.

V usage is TRBV19 and J usage is TRBJ2-7, with D hard to call. From germline, CDR1 is LNHDA and CDR2 SQIVND (reference sequence). Trimming took off 6 bases at V and 0 bases at J, with 9 bases between the two ends. The CDR3 loop spans 13 amino acids. The DNA of the CDR3 is TGTGCCAGTAGCTTGGACCTCTCCTACGAGCAGTACTTC. Its protein product is CASSLDLSYEQYF.

The chain combines TRBV27 with TRBJ1-1, with TRBD1 matching 9 bases. The CDR3 has 14 residues. Losses at the gene ends were 6 bases for V and 10 bases for J; bases not matched to a gene: 12. Germline V CDR1 and CDR2: MNHEY, SMNVEV (reference sequence). DNA for the CDR3: TGTGCCAGCAGCGACCAACAGGGGGCGTTTCGAGCTTTCTTT. It is translated as CASSDQQGAFRAFF.

The rearrangement links TRBV29-1 to TRBJ1-2, with 8 positions matching TRBD1. The CDR3 runs to 11 residues. From germline, CDR1 is SQVTM and CDR2 ANQGSEA. J was trimmed by 6 bases and V by 7 bases; bases with no gene match: 4. The CDR3 sequence: CSGGTGDGYTF. As DNA, the CDR3 is TGCAGCGGTGGGACAGGAGATGGCTACACCTTC.

This clone has just one count. The chain is built from TRBV19 and TRBJ2-5; D ambiguous. This CDR3 is 12 amino acids long. The germline CDR1 and CDR2 sequences are LNHDA and SQIVND (reference sequence). V gave up 5 bases and J gave up 2 bases, with 6 bases separating them. The CDR3 region has the DNA TGTGCCAGTAGTGCACAGCAAGAGACCCAGTACTTC. Amino acid sequence: CASSAQQETQYF.

The chain uses TRBV6-5 and TRBJ2-1, with D possibly TRBD1 on 5 matching bases. Looked up from germline, CDR1 is MNHEY and CDR2 is SVGAGI. This CDR3 is 14 amino acids long. V gave up 7 bases and J gave up 7 bases, with 17 bases separating them. DNA for the CDR3: TGTGCCAGCACCTCCAGGGTTGAAGAGAATGAGCAGTTCTTC. This translates into CASTSRVEENEQFF.

This chain uses TRBV5-4 with TRBJ1-3, with TRBD1 as a possible D gene (5 bases). The CDR3 has 15 amino acids. Germline CDR1 reads SGHNT; CDR2 reads YYREEE (reference sequence). V was cut by 0 bases and J by 2 bases, with 9 bases left in between. CDR3 region: CASSLDRGTGNTIYF. The CDR3 DNA follows: TGTGCCAGCAGCTTGGATAGGGGAACTGGAAACACCATATATTTT.

V usage is TRBV7-2 and J usage is TRBJ1-2; the match to TRBD1 covers 9 bases. V was clipped by 5 bases and J by 8 bases; unmatched bases: 9. Per the germline V gene, CDR1 is SGHTA and CDR2 is FQGNSA. CDR3 length: 14 residues. The CDR3 spells CASSQSGTGIGYTF. The CDR3 nucleotides read TGTGCCAGCAGCCAATCGGGGACAGGGATCGGCTACACCTTC.

This chain uses TRBV28 with TRBJ2-1; 8 bases are a match to TRBD2. Germline V gives CDR1 MDHEN, CDR2 SYDVKM. The CDR3 has 15 amino acids. The J segment lost 5 bases and the V segment lost 5 bases, leaving 8 bases of the junction unmatched. DNA of the CDR3: TGTGCCAGCAGTAGTTTAGCGGGGATCGACAATGAGCAGTTCTTC. It codes for CASSSLAGIDNEQFF.

The chain uses TRBV6-6 and TRBJ1-4; 7 nucleotides match TRBD1. The CDR3 spans 15 residues. Germline V CDR1 and CDR2: MNHNY, SVGAGI (reference sequence). J lost 3 bases, V lost 6 bases, and 7 bases had no gene match. The CDR3 nucleotides are TGTGCCAGCAGCTCTGGACAGGTGTCTAATGAAAAACTGTTTTTT. This codes for CASSSGQVSNEKLFF.

The rearrangement uses TRBV15 and TRBJ2-5; 8 bases map to TRBD1. The CDR3 is 18 residues long. V was pared by 0 bases and J by 2 bases, with 11 bases of the junction left unmatched. Germline V gives CDR1 LNHNV, CDR2 YYDKDF (reference sequence). Here the CDR3 reads CATSRDSLGQVLQETQYF. The DNA of the CDR3 is TGTGCCACCAGCAGAGATTCCCTGGGACAGGTACTTCAAGAGACCCAGTACTTC. Drawing the rest from reference TRBV15 and TRBJ2-5, the complete variable domain is DAMVIQNPRYQVTQFGKPVTLSCSQTLNHNVMYWYQQKSSQAPKLLFHYYDKDFNNEADTPDNFQSRRPNTSFCFLDIRSPGLGDTAMYLCATSRDSLGQVLQETQYFGPGTRLLVL.

This chain links TRBV19 with TRBJ2-5; a possible D gene is TRBD2 (5 bases). CDR1 LNHDA and CDR2 SQIVND come from the germline V gene (reference sequence). Trimming pared 6 bases from V and 3 bases from J, leaving 14 bases between. There are 14 residues in the CDR3. CDR3 DNA sequence: TGTGCCAGTAGCGAAACCGGGAACAAAGAGACCCAGTACTTC. It yields the protein CASSETGNKETQYF.

With regard to this clone: The same CDR3 is also encoded by other DNA sequences in this sample. The chain has TRBV28 and TRBJ1-1; D is ambiguous. Germline V gene lookup returns CDR1 MDHEN and CDR2 SYDVKM. This CDR3 spans 12 amino acids. V lost 3 bases and J lost 7, with 9 bases in between. The CDR3 reads CASSLLPGEAFF. The CDR3 DNA follows: TGTGCCAGCAGTTTGCTACCGGGTGAAGCTTTCTTT.

The chain uses TRBV29-1 and TRBJ1-1, with D hard to call. This CDR3 is built from 13 residues. Between the trimmed V and J ends, which lost 6 bases and 6 bases, there was a span of 17 bases. CDR1 is SQVTM, CDR2 ANQGSEA, per germline. The CDR3 region has the DNA TGCAGCGTCACATTCAGAGCTGACTCTGAAGCTTTCTTT. As protein: CSVTFRADSEAFF.

The chain carries TRBV28 and TRBJ2-2; 9 bases map to TRBD2. Germline lookup yields CDR1 MDHEN and CDR2 SYDVKM. CDR3 length: 18 amino acids. V dropped 5 bases and J dropped 6; count of bases not matched to a gene: 16. CDR3 amino acids: CASSPALGAGGQSGELFF. The DNA for the CDR3 is TGTGCCAGCAGTCCCGCGCTGGGAGCGGGGGGCCAATCCGGGGAGCTGTTTTTT.

This chain joins TRBV11-2 and TRBJ1-2; no firm D call. The V end was cut by 1 base, the J end by 2 bases, with 5 bases between. Germline lookup yields CDR1 SGHAT and CDR2 FQNNGV. This CDR3 is 13 amino acids long. As DNA, the CDR3 is TGTGCCAGCAGCTTAGGTCCGAACTATGGCTACACCTTC. This translates into CASSLGPNYGYTF. Full variable domain (missing parts from reference TRBV11-2 and TRBJ1-2): EAGVAQSPRYKIIEKRQSVAFWCNPISGHATLYWYQQILGQGPKLLIQFQNNGVVDDSQLPKDRFSAERLKGVDSTLKIQPAKLEDSAVYLCASSLGPNYGYTFGSGTRLTVV.

This sequence joins TRBV2 and TRBJ2-1; D might be TRBD1 (5 bases). Germline V gene sequence: CDR1 SNHLY, CDR2 FYNNEI. The CDR3 spans 15 residues. V lost 0 bases and J lost 1, with 7 bases in between. CDR3 nucleotides: TGTGCCAGCAGTGAAGCAGGGGTTTCCTACAATGAGCAGTTCTTC. It specifies CASSEAGVSYNEQFF.

V usage is TRBV7-3 and J usage is TRBJ2-5, with D perhaps matching TRBD2 (5 bases). V was clipped by 3 bases and J by 4 bases, with 18 bases between them. Germline V gene data show CDR1 as SGHTA and CDR2 as FQGTGA. This CDR3 has 16 residues. CDR3 DNA sequence: TGTGCCAGCAGCTTGGGGAGCCAGAGAAATCGAGAGACCCAGTACTTC. As protein: CASSLGSQRNRETQYF.

In this sample, this clone turned up once. The chain links TRBV30 to TRBJ2-6; D unclear. CDR3 length equals 14 residues. V lost 2 bases and J 2 bases, leaving 7 bases between the germline ends. The germline gives CDR1 GTSNPN, CDR2 SVGIG (reference sequence). In nucleotides, the CDR3 is TGTGCCTGGAGTCGGGTTCCTGGGGCCAACGTCCTGACTTTC. Protein: CAWSRVPGANVLTF.

The rearrangement uses TRBV28 and TRBJ1-5; TRBD1 matches at 9 bases. The CDR3 has 16 residues. Germline assignment: CDR1 MDHEN and CDR2 SYDVKM. J lost 0 bases, V lost 6 bases, and 6 bases had no gene match. In DNA, the CDR3 is TGTGCCAGCAGCGGGACAGGGACTCATAGCAATCAGCCCCAGCATTTT. It translates to CASSGTGTHSNQPQHF.

The V call is TRBV6-1, the J call TRBJ1-2, with 8 positions matching TRBD1. CDR3 size: 13 residues. Looked up from germline, CDR1 is MNHNS and CDR2 is SASEGT. J lost 3 bases, V lost 6 bases, and 3 bases had no gene match. The CDR3 DNA reads as TGTGCCAGCAGCACGACAGGGGACTATGGCTACACCTTC. Residues: CASSTTGDYGYTF.

The count of this clone is one. The V and J genes are TRBV5-6 and TRBJ1-1, with TRBD1 as a possible D gene (6 bases). The CDR3 is 17 residues long. From germline, CDR1 is SGHDT and CDR2 YYEEEE. V was trimmed by 4 bases and J by 1 base, leaving 20 bases between them. CDR3 DNA sequence: TGTGCCAGCAGCAGCACCGCCCGGGGGCGAGGGAACACTGAAGCTTTCTTT. This encodes CASSSTARGRGNTEAFF.

The V call is TRBV6-1, the J call TRBJ1-5; weak D call: TRBD1 (5 bases). Germline loops: CDR1 MNHNS, CDR2 SASEGT. V lost 1 base and J 6 bases, leaving 10 bases between the germline ends. The CDR3 has 14 amino acids. CDR3 amino acids: CASSEVAGSQPQHF. The CDR3 DNA is TGTGCCAGCAGTGAAGTGGCAGGGTCTCAGCCCCAGCATTTT.

This clone appeared a few times. Other DNA sequences of this sample code for an identical CDR3. The V and J genes are TRBV10-3 and TRBJ2-7, with 9 nucleotides matching TRBD1. Trimming removed 3 bases from V and 3 bases from J; junction bases left unmatched: 3. Per the germline V gene, CDR1 is ENHRY and CDR2 is SYGVKD. The CDR3 consists of 14 residues. CDR3 loop: CAISEKGQGYEQYF. In DNA form, the CDR3 reads TGTGCCATCAGTGAAAAGGGACAGGGCTACGAGCAGTACTTC.

In its sample, this clone was seen once. One end of the junction does not line up with germline, which may come from a read error. This rearrangement joins TRBV6-6 to TRBJ2-1, with 7 bases lining up with TRBD1. Per germline, CDR1 MNHNY and CDR2 SVGAGI (reference sequence). There are 12 residues in the CDR3. The CDR3 reads CASSVTGDRTLF. CDR3 DNA sequence: TGTGCCAGCAGTGTCACAGGGGATCGGACGCTCTTC.

The rearrangement uses TRBV30 and TRBJ2-5, with 7 nucleotides matching TRBD2. The DNA end lines up better with TRBJ2-7; the J call may be wrong. The CDR3 is made up of 15 amino acids. Germline CDR1 GTSNPN, CDR2 SVGIG (reference sequence). In DNA, the CDR3 is TGTGCCTGGAGCAGCGAGCGGGGAGCTGGGTACGAGCAGTACTTC. Translated: CAWSSERGAGYEQYF.

The chain uses TRBV28 and TRBJ1-1, with a tentative D call TRBD1 (6 bases). Germline-derived CDR1 and CDR2 are MDHEN and SYDVKM. The V end lost 5 bases, the J end lost 2 bases, and 12 bases lay between the germline ends. The CDR3 length is 14 residues. DNA for the CDR3: TGTGCCAGCAGTATACAGACAGGAAACACTGAAGCTTTCTTT. Its protein product is CASSIQTGNTEAFF. Full variable domain (outside the CDR3, taken from reference TRBV28 and TRBJ1-1): DVKVTQSSRYLVKRTGEKVFLECVQDMDHENMFWYRQDPGLGLRLIYFSYDVKMKEKGDIPEGYSVSREKKERFSLILESASTNQTSMYLCASSIQTGNTEAFFGQGTRLTVV.

V gene TRBV27 combines with J gene TRBJ1-1; 7 positions agree with TRBD1. CDR1 and CDR2 (germline): MNHEY, SMNVEV (reference sequence). The trim removed 6 bases at V and 11 bases at J, leaving 12 bases unmatched. The CDR3 contains 13 residues. As DNA, the CDR3 is TGTGCCAGCAGACCAACAGGGGTAAGGGGGGCTTTCTTT. Protein: CASRPTGVRGAFF.

This chain joins TRBV19 and TRBJ2-3; the D gene is possibly TRBD1 (8 bases). V lost 6 bases, J lost 0 bases, and 16 bases lay in between. Germline V CDR1 and CDR2: LNHDA, SQIVND (reference sequence). This CDR3 is built from 16 residues. The CDR3 sequence is CASRDREGYSTDTQYF. The CDR3 coding sequence is TGTGCCAGTAGGGACAGGGAGGGCTACAGCACAGATACGCAGTATTTT.